One sample yielded the 20 T cell receptor beta chains listed below, sequenced in a study of blood T cell repertoires in COVID-19. Data came from immunoSEQ multiplex PCR; TCRdb stores just in-frame clones and leaves some out. The sample shows about 140,000 clones, roughly 88% of them seen only once. Sequenced: peripheral blood. These receptors were taken from a woman in her fifties or sixties with acute or convalescent COVID-19.

V and J are TRBV19 and TRBJ2-5; TRBD1 matches 9 bases. Trimming cost V 4 bases and J 7 bases; bases outside gene matches: 7. Germline V lookup: CDR1 LNHDA, CDR2 SQIVND (reference sequence). The CDR3 has 14 amino acids. The CDR3 here is CASSTTGGPRTQYF. Here the CDR3 DNA reads TGTGCCAGTAGTACCACAGGGGGCCCGAGGACCCAGTACTTC.

The rearrangement joins TRBV4-3 to TRBJ1-1, with D unclear. Germline V gives CDR1 LGHNA, CDR2 YSLEER. CDR3 length: 13 residues. The V and J ends lost 1 base and 8 bases respectively, with 11 bases between them. The CDR3 is CASSQAQVTEAFF. CDR3 DNA: TGCGCCAGCAGCCAAGCTCAGGTAACCGAAGCTTTCTTT.

This clone was recorded only once. The J gene is TRBJ2-1, the V gene TRBV20-1; 8 bases fit TRBD2. V gave up 3 bases and J gave up 7 bases; unmatched junction bases: 8. The CDR3 loop spans 14 amino acids. The germline V gene has CDR1 DFQATT and CDR2 SNEGSKA (reference sequence). The CDR3 bases are TGCAGTGCTAGTTTTCCGGGGGGGATTAATGAGCAGTTCTTC. The encoded protein is CSASFPGGINEQFF.

V and J are TRBV4-1 and TRBJ1-5; D is unresolved. Germline values: CDR1 MGHRA, CDR2 YSYEKL. Trimming took off 3 bases at V and 4 bases at J, with 7 bases between the two ends. The CDR3 runs 13 residues. The CDR3 sequence: CASSQGYNQPQHF. CDR3 nucleotides: TGCGCCAGCAGCCAGGGCTATAATCAGCCCCAGCATTTT.

The chain has TRBV30 and TRBJ2-1; 14 bases map to TRBD2. Germline CDR1 and CDR2: GTSNPN and SVGIG (reference sequence). This CDR3 has 16 amino acids. Trimming took 1 base from V and 15 from J; bases not matched to a gene: 14. The CDR3 protein is CAWSGLFVTSGGGRFF. The CDR3 coding sequence is TGTGCCTGGAGTGGTCTGTTTGTGACTAGCGGGGGGGGCAGGTTCTTC.

The rearrangement uses TRBV27 and TRBJ2-3, with TRBD1 matching over 9 bases. Losses at the gene ends were 6 bases for V and 1 base for J; bases not matched to a gene: 11. The CDR3 covers 17 residues. Germline CDR1 reads MNHEY; CDR2 reads SMNVEV (reference sequence). The CDR3 spells CASRRGQGQVGTDTQYF. CDR3 coding DNA: TGTGCCAGCAGACGGGGACAGGGCCAAGTTGGCACAGATACGCAGTATTTT.

The gene calls are TRBV7-2 and TRBJ1-5; perhaps TRBD1 as D (6 bases). The V and J ends lost 6 bases and 7 bases respectively, with 16 bases between them. Per germline, CDR1 SGHTA and CDR2 FQGNSA. The CDR3 runs 14 residues. CDR3 sequence: CASSRGQNSQPQHF. The DNA of the CDR3 is TGTGCCAGCAGTCGCGGACAGAATTCCCAGCCCCAGCATTTT.

Here the CDR3 DNA reads TGTGCCAGTAGTATAACAGGGATTCAGGGCTACACCTTC. Its translation is CASSITGIQGYTF. This sequence joins TRBV19 and TRBJ1-2, with D maybe TRBD1 (6 bases). CDR1 LNHDA and CDR2 SQIVND come from the germline V gene (reference sequence). Deletions cut 2 bases from V and 8 bases from J, with 12 bases between. This CDR3 is built from 13 residues.

This clone was counted a single time. The rearrangement uses TRBV18 and TRBJ1-1; D not certain. The ends were cut back, 2 bases at V and 0 bases at J, with 7 bases in the middle. Germline CDR1 is KGHSH and CDR2 is LQKENI. The CDR3 length is 14 residues. As DNA, the CDR3 is TGTGCCAGCTCACCAAGATCAGTGAACACTGAAGCTTTCTTT. Residues: CASSPRSVNTEAFF.

The chain employs TRBV12-3 or TRBV12-4 and TRBJ2-2, with 7 nucleotides matching TRBD1. This CDR3 spans 13 amino acids. Trimming took 8 bases from V and 4 from J; bases not matched to a gene: 4. The CDR3 here is CASSSGGTGELFF. CDR3 coding DNA: TGTGCCAGCTCCTCAGGGGGCACCGGGGAGCTGTTTTTT.

The gene calls are TRBV6-2 or TRBV6-3 and TRBJ1-5; 8 bases fit TRBD1. The CDR3 consists of 15 residues. Germline trimming cut 4 bases from V and 2 bases from J; bases unmatched to any gene: 4. Per the germline V gene, CDR1 is MNHEY and CDR2 is SVGEGT. The chain's CDR3 is CASSWTGRGNQPQHF. CDR3 bases: TGTGCCAGCAGTTGGACAGGGAGGGGCAATCAGCCCCAGCATTTT.

The gene calls are TRBV28 and TRBJ1-5, with D perhaps TRBD1 (5 bases). CDR3 length equals 12 residues. The V gene's germline CDR1 is MDHEN and CDR2 SYDVKM. V lost 3 bases and J lost 10, with 10 bases in between. In DNA form, the CDR3 reads TGTGCCAGCAGTTTTCCGACAGCTCCCCAGCATTTT. Protein product: CASSFPTAPQHF. Full variable domain (remainder filled in from reference TRBV28 and TRBJ1-5): DVKVTQSSRYLVKRTGEKVFLECVQDMDHENMFWYRQDPGLGLRLIYFSYDVKMKEKGDIPEGYSVSREKKERFSLILESASTNQTSMYLCASSFPTAPQHFGDGTRLSIL.

The genes are TRBV6-5 and TRBJ1-5, with 7 nucleotides matching TRBD1. The CDR3 totals 15 residues. J was trimmed by 7 bases and V by 8 bases; bases with no gene match: 14. CDR1 is MNHEY and CDR2 is SVGAGI in the germline V gene. The CDR3 nucleotides read TGTGCCAGCCTCCTCGGAGGGGGCTTGAGGCAGCCCCAGCATTTT. Its protein product is CASLLGGGLRQPQHF.

The gene calls are TRBV6-6 and TRBJ1-5; D possibly corresponds to TRBD1 (5 bases). The V end was cut by 4 bases, the J end by 5 bases, with 9 bases between. The CDR3 sequence is 13 residues long. Germline lookup yields CDR1 MNHNY and CDR2 SVGAGI (reference sequence). The CDR3 region has the DNA TGTGCCAGCAGTTCGGCAGGGTATCAGCCCCAGCATTTT. Amino acid sequence: CASSSAGYQPQHF.

The V gene is TRBV11-2, the J gene TRBJ2-5; D is unclear. CDR1 is SGHAT, CDR2 FQNNGV, per germline. V lost 1 base and J 4 bases, leaving 10 bases between the germline ends. The CDR3 spans 14 residues. The CDR3: CASSLAEERETQYF. The CDR3 DNA is TGTGCCAGCAGCTTAGCTGAGGAGCGAGAGACCCAGTACTTC.

The chain is built from TRBV19 and TRBJ1-6; 9 nucleotides align to TRBD1. With 5 bases clipped from V and 10 bases from J, the junction kept 9 bases outside the gene matches. CDR1 is LNHDA, CDR2 SQIVND, per germline (reference sequence). CDR3 length equals 15 residues. CDR3 region: CASSAGTGIGSPLHF. In DNA, the CDR3 is TGTGCCAGTAGTGCCGGGACAGGGATAGGATCACCCCTCCACTTT.

The rearrangement links TRBV7-3 to TRBJ1-1; TRBD1 aligns across 7 bases. The germline CDR1 and CDR2 sequences are SGHTA and FQGTGA. This CDR3 spans 14 amino acids. V gave up 7 bases and J gave up 1 base; unmatched junction bases: 6. CDR3 loop: CASNRGGANTEAFF. The CDR3 DNA reads TGTGCCAGCAACCGAGGGGGCGCGAACACTGAAGCTTTCTTT.

The chain combines TRBV6-5 with TRBJ2-3; a possible D gene is TRBD2 (6 bases). The CDR3 sequence is 14 residues long. Germline V CDR1 and CDR2: MNHEY, SVGAGI. Trimming stripped 2 bases from V and 2 bases from J, with 8 bases between. This CDR3 reads CASSYRDFTDTQYF. CDR3 DNA: TGTGCCAGCAGTTACCGGGACTTCACAGATACGCAGTATTTT.

The chain has TRBV28 and TRBJ2-5; 9 nucleotides match TRBD2. CDR1 MDHEN and CDR2 SYDVKM come from the germline V gene. V was pared by 3 bases and J by 10 bases, with 3 bases of the junction left unmatched. This CDR3 is built from 12 residues. Here the CDR3 reads CASSFERGDQYF. The DNA for the CDR3 is TGTGCCAGCAGTTTCGAGCGGGGGGACCAGTACTTC.

The chain joins TRBV11-2 to TRBJ2-2, with D unresolved. Trimming left V 1 base short and J 2 bases short, with 5 bases between. The CDR3 contains 14 residues. Germline V gives CDR1 SGHAT, CDR2 FQNNGV. The CDR3 sequence is CASSLAVNTGELFF. CDR3 bases: TGTGCCAGCAGCTTAGCGGTTAACACCGGGGAGCTGTTTTTT.